This T cell receptor (beta chain) is drawn from a study of CD8 T cells in Susac syndrome. To note about this clonotype: Its antigen is not identified.

General study findings and limits: It was acknowledged in the study that the number of individuals who were included in its TCR sequencing and HLA analysis was relatively small.

In germline, CDR1 is SEHNR, CDR2 FQNEAQ (reference sequence). Trimming removed 5 bases at V and 9 bases at J, with 14 bases between. This CDR3 is 13 amino acids long. TEMRA cells were enriched by FACS, and CD4+ and CD8+ T cells were negatively isolated. Reverse transcription of roughly 0.5 to 1 ug RNA was carried out with random hexamers. TCRdb reprocessed the immunoSEQ multiplex PCR reads with MiXCR, giving one entry per CDR3 protein. The table shows 210,000 or so distinct CDR3 sequences, with approximately 90% occurring only once. The TCR comes from a human donor with multiple sclerosis. The rearrangement uses TRBV7-9 and TRBJ2-1; D might be TRBD2 (5 bases). The sequenced sample consisted of CD8+ T cells from PBMCs. In DNA form, the CDR3 reads TGTGCCAGCAGCCCCGGGGTAGGCAGTGAGCAGTTCTTC. It translates to CASSPGVGSEQFF.